The source of this T cell receptor (beta chain) is a study of blood T cell repertoires in COVID-19. Measured with immunoSEQ multiplex PCR; TCRdb has only the in-frame clones, and not every one. The repertoire holds over 150,000 clones, about nine tenths seen once, with about 2.2% in the top ten. Germline lookup yields CDR1 MNHEY and CDR2 SMNVEV (reference sequence). The CDR3 sequence is 12 residues long. V was shortened by 6 bases and J by 6 bases, with 12 bases between the two germline ends. This chain links TRBV27 with TRBJ2-7; D not resolved. Sequences were obtained from PBMCs or T cells enriched from blood (not recorded which). This TCR was recovered from a woman in her twenties or thirties who had recovered from COVID-19. CDR3 sequence reads: CASSRLVGEQYF. The DNA of the CDR3 is TGTGCCAGCAGCCGACTCGTGGGCGAGCAGTACTTC.